This TCR beta chain was profiled in a study of cytomegalovirus exposure and HLA in healthy donors. Findings and caveats of the study: In a later analysis, TCR beta V- and J-gene trimming showed a link to a missense DCLRE1C variant. An analysis done earlier found most TCR beta V segments productive about 90% or about 30% of the time.

A multiplex PCR was run with 60 Vbeta primers and 13 Jbeta primers. Assay: immunoSEQ multiplex PCR; the TCRdb copy retains only in-frame clones and omits some. The table has under 200,000 clones, about 71% seen once; the top ten hold approximately 1.5%. V was pared by 5 bases and J by 5 bases, with 18 bases between. CDR1 SEHNR and CDR2 FQNEAQ come from the germline V gene (reference sequence). The CDR3 is made up of 16 amino acids. To note about this clone: Its target is not known.

The chain employs TRBV7-9 and TRBJ2-2; D may be TRBD1 (6 bases). The TCR was taken from a man aged 50 to 59 in good health and CMV-seronegative. Source material: PBMCs. CDR3 region: CASSLTPQGGTGELFF. In DNA, the CDR3 is TGTGCCAGCAGCCTTACGCCACAGGGTGGAACCGGGGAGCTGTTTTTT.